This TCR beta chain was sequenced during a study of blood T cell repertoires in COVID-19. This clone has only one observation. Germline trimming cut 9 bases from V and 7 bases from J; bases unmatched to any gene: 5. This CDR3 is 11 amino acids long. The V gene's germline CDR1 is MDHEN and CDR2 SYDVKM. Clones were read by immunoSEQ multiplex PCR, and TCRdb kept only the in-frame ones, dropping some. The table includes roughly 160,000 clones, about four fifths detected once. The material sequenced was peripheral blood. The chain carries TRBV28 and TRBJ1-2; 7 positions agree with TRBD1. The sequence was obtained from a man in his 70s with active or convalescent COVID-19. DNA of the CDR3: TGTGCCAGTGGACAGGTTTCTGGCTACACCTTC. It translates to CASGQVSGYTF.